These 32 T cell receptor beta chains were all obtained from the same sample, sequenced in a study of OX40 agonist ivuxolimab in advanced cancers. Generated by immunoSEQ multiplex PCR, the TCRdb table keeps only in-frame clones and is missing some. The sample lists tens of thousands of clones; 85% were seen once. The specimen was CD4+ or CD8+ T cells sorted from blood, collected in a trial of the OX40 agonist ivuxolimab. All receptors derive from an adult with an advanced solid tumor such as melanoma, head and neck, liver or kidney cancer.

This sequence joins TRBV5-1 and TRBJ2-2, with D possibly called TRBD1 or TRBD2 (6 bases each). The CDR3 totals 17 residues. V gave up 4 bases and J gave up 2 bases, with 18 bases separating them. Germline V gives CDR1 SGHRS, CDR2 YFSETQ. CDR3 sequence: CASSRGVEAANTGELFF. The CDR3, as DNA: TGCGCCAGCAGCAGGGGGGTAGAAGCGGCTAACACCGGGGAGCTGTTTTTT.

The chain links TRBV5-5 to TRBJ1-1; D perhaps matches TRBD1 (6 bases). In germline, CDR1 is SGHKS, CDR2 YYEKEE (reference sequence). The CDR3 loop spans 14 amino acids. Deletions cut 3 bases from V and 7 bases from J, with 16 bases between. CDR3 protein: CASSSLGGTIEAFF. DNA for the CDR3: TGTGCCAGCAGCTCGCTGGGGGGGACAATTGAAGCTTTCTTT.

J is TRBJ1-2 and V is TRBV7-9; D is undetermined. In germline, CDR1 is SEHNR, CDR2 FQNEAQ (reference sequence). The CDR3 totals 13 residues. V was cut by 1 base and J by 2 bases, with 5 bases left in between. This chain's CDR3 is CASSLVLNYGYTF. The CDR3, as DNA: TGTGCCAGCAGCTTAGTACTGAACTATGGCTACACCTTC.

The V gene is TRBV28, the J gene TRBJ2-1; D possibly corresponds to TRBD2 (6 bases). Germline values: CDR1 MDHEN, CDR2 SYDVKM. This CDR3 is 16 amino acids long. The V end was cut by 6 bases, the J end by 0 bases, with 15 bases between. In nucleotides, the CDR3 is TGTGCCAGCAGACCCCGTCTAGCGTACTCCTACAATGAGCAGTTCTTC. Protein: CASRPRLAYSYNEQFF.

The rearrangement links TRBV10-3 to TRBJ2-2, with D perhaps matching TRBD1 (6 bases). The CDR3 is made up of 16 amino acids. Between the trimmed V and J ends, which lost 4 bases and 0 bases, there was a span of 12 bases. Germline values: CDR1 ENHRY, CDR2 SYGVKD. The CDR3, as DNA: TGTGCCATCAGTGCTCGGACAGTTGCGAACACCGGGGAGCTGTTTTTT. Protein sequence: CAISARTVANTGELFF.

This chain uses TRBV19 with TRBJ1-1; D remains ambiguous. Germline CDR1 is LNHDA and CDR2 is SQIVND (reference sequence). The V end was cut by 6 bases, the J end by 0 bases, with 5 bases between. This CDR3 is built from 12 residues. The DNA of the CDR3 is TGTGCCAGTAGCTATATGAACACTGAAGCTTTCTTT. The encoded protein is CASSYMNTEAFF.

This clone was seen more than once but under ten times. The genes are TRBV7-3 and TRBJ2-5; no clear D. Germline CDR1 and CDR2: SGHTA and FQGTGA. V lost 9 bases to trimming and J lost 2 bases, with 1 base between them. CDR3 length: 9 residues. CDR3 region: CARQETQYF. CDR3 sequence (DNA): TGTGCCAGACAAGAGACCCAGTACTTC.

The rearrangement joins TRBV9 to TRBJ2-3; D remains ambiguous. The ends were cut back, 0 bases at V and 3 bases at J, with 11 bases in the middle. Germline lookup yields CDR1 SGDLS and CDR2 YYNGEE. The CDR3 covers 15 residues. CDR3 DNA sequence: TGTGCCAGCAGCGTAGAAAGTGCGGTGACAGATACGCAGTATTTT. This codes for CASSVESAVTDTQYF.

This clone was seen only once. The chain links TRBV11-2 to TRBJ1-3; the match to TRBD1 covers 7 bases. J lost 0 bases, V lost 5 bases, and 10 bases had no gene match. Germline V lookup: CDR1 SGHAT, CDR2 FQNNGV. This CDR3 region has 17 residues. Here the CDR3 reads CASSPSRDSLSGNTIYF. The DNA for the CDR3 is TGTGCCAGCAGCCCGTCCCGGGACAGCCTCTCTGGAAACACCATATATTTT.

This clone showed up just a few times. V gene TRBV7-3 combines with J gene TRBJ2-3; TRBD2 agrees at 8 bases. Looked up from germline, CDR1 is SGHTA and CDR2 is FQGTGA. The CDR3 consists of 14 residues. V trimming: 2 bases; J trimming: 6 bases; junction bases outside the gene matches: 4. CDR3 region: CASSLDGRVDTQYF. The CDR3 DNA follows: TGTGCCAGCAGCTTAGACGGGAGGGTGGATACGCAGTATTTT. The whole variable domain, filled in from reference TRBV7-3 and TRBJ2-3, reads GAGVSQTPSNKVTEKGKYVELRCDPISGHTALYWYRQSLGQGPEFLIYFQGTGAADDSGLPNDRFFAVRPEGSVSTLKIQRTERGDSAVYLCASSLDGRVDTQYFGPGTRLTVL.

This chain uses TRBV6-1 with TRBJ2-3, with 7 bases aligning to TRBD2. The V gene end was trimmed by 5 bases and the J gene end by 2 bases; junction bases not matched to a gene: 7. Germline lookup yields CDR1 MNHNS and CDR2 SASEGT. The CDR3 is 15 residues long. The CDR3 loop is CASSSSGADTDTQYF. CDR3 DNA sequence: TGTGCCAGCAGTTCAAGCGGGGCCGACACAGATACGCAGTATTTT.

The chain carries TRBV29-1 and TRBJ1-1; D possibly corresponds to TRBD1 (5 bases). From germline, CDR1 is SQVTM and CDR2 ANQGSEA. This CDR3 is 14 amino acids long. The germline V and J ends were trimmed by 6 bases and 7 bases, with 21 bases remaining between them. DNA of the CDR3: TGCAGCGTGTATACGGGACTAAGCGCTAGTGAAGCTTTCTTT. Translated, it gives CSVYTGLSASEAFF.

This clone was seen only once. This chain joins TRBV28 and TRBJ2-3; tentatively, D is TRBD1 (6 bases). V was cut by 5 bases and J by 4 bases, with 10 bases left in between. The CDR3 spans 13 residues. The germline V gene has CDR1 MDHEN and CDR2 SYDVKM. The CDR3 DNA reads TGTGCCAGCAGTGTCACAGGGTCAGATACGCAGTATTTT. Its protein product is CASSVTGSDTQYF.

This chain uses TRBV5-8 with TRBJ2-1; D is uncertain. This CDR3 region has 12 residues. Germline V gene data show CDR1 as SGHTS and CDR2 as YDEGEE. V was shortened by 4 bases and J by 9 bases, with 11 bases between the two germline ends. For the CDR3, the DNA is TGTGCCAGCAGCCGGGCGGACGTTGAGCAGTTCTTC. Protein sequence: CASSRADVEQFF.

CDR3 bases: TGTGCCAGCAGCCTGACTAGTTCTCCCACAGATACGCAGTATTTT. As protein: CASSLTSSPTDTQYF. V is TRBV7-2 and J is TRBJ2-3; maybe TRBD2 (6 bases). CDR3 length equals 15 residues. V lost 5 bases to trimming and J lost 2 bases, with 14 bases between them. Germline CDR1 reads SGHTA; CDR2 reads FQGNSA.

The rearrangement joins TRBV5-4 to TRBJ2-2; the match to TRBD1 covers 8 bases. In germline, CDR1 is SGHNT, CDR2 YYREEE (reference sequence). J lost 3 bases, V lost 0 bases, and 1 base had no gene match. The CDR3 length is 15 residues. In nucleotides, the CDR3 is TGTGCCAGCAGCTTGGGGGACAGGTACACCGGGGAGCTGTTTTTT. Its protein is CASSLGDRYTGELFF.

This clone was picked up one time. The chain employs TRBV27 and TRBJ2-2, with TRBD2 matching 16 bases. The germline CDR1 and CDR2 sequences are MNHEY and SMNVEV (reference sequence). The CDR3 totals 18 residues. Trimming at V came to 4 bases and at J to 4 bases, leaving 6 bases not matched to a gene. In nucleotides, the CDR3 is TGTGCCAGCAGTTGGGGACTAGCGGGGGGGCTAGGCACCGGGGAGCTGTTTTTT. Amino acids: CASSWGLAGGLGTGELFF.

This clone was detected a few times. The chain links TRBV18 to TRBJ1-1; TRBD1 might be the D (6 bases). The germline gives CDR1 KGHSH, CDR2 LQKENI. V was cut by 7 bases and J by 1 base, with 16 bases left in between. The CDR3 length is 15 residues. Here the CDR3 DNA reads TGTGCCAGCTGCCCATACAGGGACGAGAACACTGAAGCTTTCTTT. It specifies CASCPYRDENTEAFF.

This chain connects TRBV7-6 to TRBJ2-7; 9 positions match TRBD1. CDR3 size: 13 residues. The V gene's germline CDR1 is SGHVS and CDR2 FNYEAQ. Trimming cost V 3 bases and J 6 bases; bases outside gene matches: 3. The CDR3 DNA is TGTGCCAGCAGCTTGCGACAGGGGGGCGAGCAGTACTTC. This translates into CASSLRQGGEQYF.

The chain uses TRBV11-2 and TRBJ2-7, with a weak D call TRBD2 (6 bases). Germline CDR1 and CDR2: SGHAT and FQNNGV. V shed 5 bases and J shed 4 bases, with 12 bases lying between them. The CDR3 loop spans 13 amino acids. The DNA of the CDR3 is TGTGCCAGCAGCCCGTCCGGGGGATACGAGCAGTACTTC. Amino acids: CASSPSGGYEQYF.

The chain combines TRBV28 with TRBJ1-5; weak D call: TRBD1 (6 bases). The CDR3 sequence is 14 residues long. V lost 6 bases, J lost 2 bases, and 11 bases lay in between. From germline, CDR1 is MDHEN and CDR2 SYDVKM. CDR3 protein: CASSRGGGNQPQHF. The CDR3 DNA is TGTGCCAGCAGCAGGGGAGGTGGCAATCAGCCCCAGCATTTT.

CDR3 in amino acids: CASSDPAGAQETQYF. The CDR3 DNA reads TGTGCCAGTAGTGACCCAGCGGGGGCCCAAGAGACCCAGTACTTC. The rearrangement joins TRBV19 to TRBJ2-5; 8 bases fit TRBD2. The V segment lost 5 bases and the J segment 1 base; nucleotides outside the gene matches: 6. The CDR3 is made up of 15 amino acids. The germline V gene has CDR1 LNHDA and CDR2 SQIVND (reference sequence). Filled out from reference TRBV19 and TRBJ2-5, the complete variable domain reads DGGITQSPKYLFRKEGQNVTLSCEQNLNHDAMYWYRQDPGQGLRLIYYSQIVNDFQKGDIAEGYSVSREKKESFPLTVTSAQKNPTAFYLCASSDPAGAQETQYFGPGTRLLVL.

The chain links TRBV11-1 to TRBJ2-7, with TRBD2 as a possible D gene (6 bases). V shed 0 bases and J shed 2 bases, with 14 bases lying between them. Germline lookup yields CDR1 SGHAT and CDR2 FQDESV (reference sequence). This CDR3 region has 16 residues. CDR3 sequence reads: CASSLARGLNPYEQYF. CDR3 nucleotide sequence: TGTGCCAGCAGCTTAGCGCGGGGACTCAATCCCTACGAGCAGTACTTC.

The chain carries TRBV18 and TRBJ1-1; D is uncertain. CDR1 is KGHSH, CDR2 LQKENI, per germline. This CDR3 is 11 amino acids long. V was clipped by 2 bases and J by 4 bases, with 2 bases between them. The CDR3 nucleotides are TGTGCCAGCTCACCATCCACTGAAGCTTTCTTT. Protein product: CASSPSTEAFF.

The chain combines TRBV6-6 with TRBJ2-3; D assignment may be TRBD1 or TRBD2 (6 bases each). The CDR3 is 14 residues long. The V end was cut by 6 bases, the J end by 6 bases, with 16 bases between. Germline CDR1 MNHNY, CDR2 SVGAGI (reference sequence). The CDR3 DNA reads TGTGCCAGCAGGGGGGGCGCGTTGACGGATACGCAGTATTTT. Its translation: CASRGGALTDTQYF.

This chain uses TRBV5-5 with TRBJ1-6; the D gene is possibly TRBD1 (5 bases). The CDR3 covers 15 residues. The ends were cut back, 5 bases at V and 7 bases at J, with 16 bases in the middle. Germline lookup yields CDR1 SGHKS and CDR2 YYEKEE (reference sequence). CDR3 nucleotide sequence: TGTGCCAGCAGACAGGTAGGAGGGAGGAATTCACCCCTCCACTTT. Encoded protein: CASRQVGGRNSPLHF.

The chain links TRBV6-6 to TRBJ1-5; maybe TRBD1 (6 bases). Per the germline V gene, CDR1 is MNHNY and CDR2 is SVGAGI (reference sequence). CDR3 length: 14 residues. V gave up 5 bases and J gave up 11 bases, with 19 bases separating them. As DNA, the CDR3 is TGTGCCAGCAGTCCCTCCCCAGGGGCGCGGGCCCAGCATTTT. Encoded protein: CASSPSPGARAQHF.

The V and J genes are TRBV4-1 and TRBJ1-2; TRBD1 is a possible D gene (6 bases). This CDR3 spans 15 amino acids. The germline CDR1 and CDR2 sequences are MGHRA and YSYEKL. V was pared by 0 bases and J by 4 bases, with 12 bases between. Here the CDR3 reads CASSQEGGLGYGYTF. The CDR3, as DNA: TGCGCCAGCAGCCAAGAAGGGGGTCTAGGCTATGGCTACACCTTC.

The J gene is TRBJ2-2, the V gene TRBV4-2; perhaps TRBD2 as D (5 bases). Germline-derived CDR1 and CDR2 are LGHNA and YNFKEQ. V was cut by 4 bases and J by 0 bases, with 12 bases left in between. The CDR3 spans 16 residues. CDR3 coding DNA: TGTGCCAGCAGCCCCGCGGGCCAGACGAACACCGGGGAGCTGTTTTTT. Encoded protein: CASSPAGQTNTGELFF.

The CDR3 is CASSEGGGAKTQYF. In DNA, the CDR3 is TGTGCCAGCAGCGAGGGCGGGGGGGCGAAGACCCAGTACTTC. This chain connects TRBV9 to TRBJ2-5; 9 bases line up with TRBD2. Germline V gives CDR1 SGDLS, CDR2 YYNGEE. Losses at the gene ends were 3 bases for V and 6 bases for J; bases not matched to a gene: 6. The CDR3 runs 14 residues.

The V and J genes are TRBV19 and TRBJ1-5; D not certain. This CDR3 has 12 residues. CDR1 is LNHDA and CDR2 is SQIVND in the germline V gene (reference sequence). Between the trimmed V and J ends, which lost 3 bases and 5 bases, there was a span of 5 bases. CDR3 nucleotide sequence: TGTGCCAGTAGTATGTTTTATCAGCCCCAGCATTTT. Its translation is CASSMFYQPQHF. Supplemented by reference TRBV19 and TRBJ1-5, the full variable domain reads DGGITQSPKYLFRKEGQNVTLSCEQNLNHDAMYWYRQDPGQGLRLIYYSQIVNDFQKGDIAEGYSVSREKKESFPLTVTSAQKNPTAFYLCASSMFYQPQHFGDGTRLSIL.

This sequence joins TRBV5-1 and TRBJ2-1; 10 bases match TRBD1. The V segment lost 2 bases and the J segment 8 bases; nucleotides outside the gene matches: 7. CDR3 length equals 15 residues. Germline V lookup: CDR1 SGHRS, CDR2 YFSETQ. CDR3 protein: CASSFGGTGVYEQFF. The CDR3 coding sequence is TGCGCCAGCAGCTTTGGGGGGACAGGGGTTTATGAGCAGTTCTTC.